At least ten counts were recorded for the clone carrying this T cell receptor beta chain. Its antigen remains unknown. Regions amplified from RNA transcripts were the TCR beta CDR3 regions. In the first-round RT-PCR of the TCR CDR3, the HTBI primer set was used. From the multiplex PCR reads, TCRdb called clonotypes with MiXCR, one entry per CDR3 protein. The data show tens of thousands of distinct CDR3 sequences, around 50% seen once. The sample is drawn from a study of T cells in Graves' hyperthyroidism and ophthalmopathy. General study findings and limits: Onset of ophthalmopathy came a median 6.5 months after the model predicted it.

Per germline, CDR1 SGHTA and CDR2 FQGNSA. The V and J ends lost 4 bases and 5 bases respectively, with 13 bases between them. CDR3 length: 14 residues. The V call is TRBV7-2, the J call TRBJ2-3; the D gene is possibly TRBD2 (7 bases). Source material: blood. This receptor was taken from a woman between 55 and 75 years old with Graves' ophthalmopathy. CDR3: CASSSRGGGDTQYF. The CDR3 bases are TGTGCCAGCAGCTCGAGGGGAGGGGGAGATACGCAGTATTTT.